This T cell receptor (beta chain) emerged from a study of T cell clones after liver transplantation. Method: immunoSEQ multiplex PCR; TCRdb's copy keeps in-frame clones and lacks some. Among under 150,000 clones listed, around nine tenths were seen once. Here the sequenced sample was CD4+ T cells from blood, taken 12 months after liver transplant. This TCR was sampled from a human patient who received a liver transplant. Part of the T cells may come from the graft donor.

In DNA form, the CDR3 reads TGTGCCAGCATCCCGGCAGGGAGAGATGAGCAGTTCTTC. Its protein product is CASIPAGRDEQFF. The chain links TRBV28 to TRBJ2-1, with D perhaps assigned TRBD1 or TRBD2 (5 bases each). Per the germline V gene, CDR1 is MDHEN and CDR2 is SYDVKM. This CDR3 region has 13 residues. Trimming cost V 7 bases and J 8 bases, with 15 bases left between them.